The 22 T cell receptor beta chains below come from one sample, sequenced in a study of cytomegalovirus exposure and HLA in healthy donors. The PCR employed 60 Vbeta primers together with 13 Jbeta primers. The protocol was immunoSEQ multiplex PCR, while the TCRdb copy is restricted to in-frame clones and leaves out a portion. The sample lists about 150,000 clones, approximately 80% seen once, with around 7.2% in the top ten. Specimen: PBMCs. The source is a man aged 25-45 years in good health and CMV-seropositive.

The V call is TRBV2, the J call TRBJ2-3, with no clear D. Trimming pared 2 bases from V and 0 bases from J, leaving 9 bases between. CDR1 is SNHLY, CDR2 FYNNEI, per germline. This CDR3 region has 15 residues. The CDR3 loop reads CASSERRLSTDTQYF. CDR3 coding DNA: TGTGCCAGCAGTGAAAGGCGGCTTAGCACAGATACGCAGTATTTT. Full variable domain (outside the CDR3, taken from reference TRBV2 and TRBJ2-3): EPEVTQTPSHQVTQMGQEVILRCVPISNHLYFYWYRQILGQKVEFLVSFYNNEISEKSEIFDDQFSVERPDGSNFTLKIRSTKLEDSAMYFCASSERRLSTDTQYFGPGTRLTVL.

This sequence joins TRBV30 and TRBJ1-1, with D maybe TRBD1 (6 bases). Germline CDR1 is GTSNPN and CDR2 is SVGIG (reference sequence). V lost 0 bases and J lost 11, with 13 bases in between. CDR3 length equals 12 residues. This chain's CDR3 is CAWSVGGERAFF. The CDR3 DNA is TGTGCCTGGAGTGTAGGGGGTGAGAGGGCTTTCTTT.

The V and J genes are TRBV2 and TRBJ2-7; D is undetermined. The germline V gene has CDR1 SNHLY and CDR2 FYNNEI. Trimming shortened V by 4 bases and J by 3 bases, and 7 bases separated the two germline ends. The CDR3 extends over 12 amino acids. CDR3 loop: CASSVTIYEQYF. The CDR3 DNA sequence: TGTGCCAGCAGTGTAACTATCTACGAGCAGTACTTC.

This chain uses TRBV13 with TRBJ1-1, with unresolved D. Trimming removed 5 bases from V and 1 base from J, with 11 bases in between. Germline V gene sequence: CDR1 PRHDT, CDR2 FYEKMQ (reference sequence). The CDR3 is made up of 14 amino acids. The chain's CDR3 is CASSLVGGNTEAFF. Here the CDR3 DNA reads TGTGCCAGCAGCCTTGTAGGCGGGAACACTGAAGCTTTCTTT.

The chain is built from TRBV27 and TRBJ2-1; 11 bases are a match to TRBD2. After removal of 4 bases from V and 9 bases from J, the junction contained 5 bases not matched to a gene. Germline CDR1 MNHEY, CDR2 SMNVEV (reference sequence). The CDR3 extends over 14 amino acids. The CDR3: CASSWGLAGGEQFF. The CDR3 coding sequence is TGTGCCAGCAGTTGGGGCCTAGCGGGAGGTGAGCAGTTCTTC.

CDR3 bases: TGTGCCAGCAGCTCAATCAGTAGCACAGATACGCAGTATTTT. Translating it yields CASSSISSTDTQYF. The chain employs TRBV7-2 and TRBJ2-3; D is undetermined. This CDR3 is built from 14 residues. The germline V gene encodes CDR1 SGHTA and CDR2 FQGNSA. Between the trimmed V and J ends, which lost 4 bases and 0 bases, there was a span of 8 bases.

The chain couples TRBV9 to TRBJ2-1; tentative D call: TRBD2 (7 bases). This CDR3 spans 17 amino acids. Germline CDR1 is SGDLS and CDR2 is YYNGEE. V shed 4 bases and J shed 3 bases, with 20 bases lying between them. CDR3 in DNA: TGTGCCAGCAGCAATCCCGGGGGCGGGAGCTTCTACAATGAGCAGTTCTTC. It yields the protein CASSNPGGGSFYNEQFF.

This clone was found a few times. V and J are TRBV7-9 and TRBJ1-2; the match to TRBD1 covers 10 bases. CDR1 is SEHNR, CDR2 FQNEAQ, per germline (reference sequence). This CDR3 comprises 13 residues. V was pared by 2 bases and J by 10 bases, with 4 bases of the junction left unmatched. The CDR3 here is CASSLPGTGDYTF. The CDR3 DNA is TGTGCCAGCAGCTTACCCGGGACAGGGGACTACACCTTC.

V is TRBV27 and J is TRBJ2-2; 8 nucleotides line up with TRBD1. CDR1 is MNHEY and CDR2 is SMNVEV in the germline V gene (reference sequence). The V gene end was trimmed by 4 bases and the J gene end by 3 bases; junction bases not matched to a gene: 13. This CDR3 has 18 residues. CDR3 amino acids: CASSSRDRITGDTGELFF. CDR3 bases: TGTGCCAGCAGTTCCCGGGACAGGATTACCGGGGACACCGGGGAGCTGTTTTTT.

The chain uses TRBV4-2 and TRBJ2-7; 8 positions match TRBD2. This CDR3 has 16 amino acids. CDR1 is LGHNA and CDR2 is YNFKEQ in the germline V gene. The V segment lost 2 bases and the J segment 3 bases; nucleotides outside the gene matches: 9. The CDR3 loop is CASSQPGASGHYEQYF. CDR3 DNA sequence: TGTGCCAGCAGCCAACCCGGGGCTAGCGGGCACTACGAGCAGTACTTC.

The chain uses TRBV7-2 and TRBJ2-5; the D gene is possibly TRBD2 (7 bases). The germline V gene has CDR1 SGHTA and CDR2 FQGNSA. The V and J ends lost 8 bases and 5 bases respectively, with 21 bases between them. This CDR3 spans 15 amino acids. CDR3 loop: CASVVPGGRRETQYF. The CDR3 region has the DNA TGTGCCAGCGTAGTTCCCGGGGGGCGAAGGGAGACCCAGTACTTC.

The CDR3 DNA reads as TGTGCTAGTGGGACCGGACTAGCGGGGGCGTCCGGGGAGCTGTTTTTT. This translates into CASGTGLAGASGELFF. This chain uses TRBV12-5 with TRBJ2-2; 13 nucleotides agree with TRBD2. The CDR3 runs to 16 residues. The J segment lost 6 bases and the V segment lost 6 bases, leaving 7 bases of the junction unmatched. CDR1 and CDR2 (germline): LGHNT, FRNRAP.

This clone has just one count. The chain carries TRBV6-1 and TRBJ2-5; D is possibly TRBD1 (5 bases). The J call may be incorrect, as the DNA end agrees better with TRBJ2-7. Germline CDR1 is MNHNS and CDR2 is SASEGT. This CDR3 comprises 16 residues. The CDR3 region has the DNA TGTGCCAGCAGTGAATTGGGGCAGATAGGAACCTACGAGCAGTACTTC. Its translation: CASSELGQIGTYEQYF.

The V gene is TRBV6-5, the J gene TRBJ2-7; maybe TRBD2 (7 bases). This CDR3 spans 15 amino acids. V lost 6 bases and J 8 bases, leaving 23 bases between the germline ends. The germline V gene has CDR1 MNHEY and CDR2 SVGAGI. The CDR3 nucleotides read TGTGCCAGCAGCCGGAGAGACGGGGGGCCCGGCCAGCAGTACTTC. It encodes CASSRRDGGPGQQYF.

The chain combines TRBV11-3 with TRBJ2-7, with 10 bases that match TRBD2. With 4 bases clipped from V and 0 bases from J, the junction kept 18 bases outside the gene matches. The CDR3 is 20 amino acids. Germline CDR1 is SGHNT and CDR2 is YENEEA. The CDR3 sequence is CASSSRQGLAGDSSSYEQYF. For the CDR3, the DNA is TGTGCCAGCAGCTCCCGGCAGGGTCTAGCGGGGGATTCGAGCTCCTACGAGCAGTACTTC.

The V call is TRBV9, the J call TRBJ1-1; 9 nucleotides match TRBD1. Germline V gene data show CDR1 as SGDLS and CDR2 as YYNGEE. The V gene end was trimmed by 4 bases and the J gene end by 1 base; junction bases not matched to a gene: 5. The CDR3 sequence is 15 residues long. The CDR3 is CASSPVGQGNTEAFF. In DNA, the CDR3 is TGTGCCAGCAGCCCAGTGGGACAGGGGAACACTGAAGCTTTCTTT.

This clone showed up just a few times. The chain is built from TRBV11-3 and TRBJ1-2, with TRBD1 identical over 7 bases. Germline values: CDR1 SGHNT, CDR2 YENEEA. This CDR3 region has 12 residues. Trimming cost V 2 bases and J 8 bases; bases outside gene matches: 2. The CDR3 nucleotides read TGTGCCAGCAGCTTACAGGGGGACGGCTACACCTTC. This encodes CASSLQGDGYTF. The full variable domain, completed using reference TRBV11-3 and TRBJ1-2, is EAGVVQSPRYKIIEKKQPVAFWCNPISGHNTLYWYLQNLGQGPELLIRYENEEAVDDSQLPKDRFSAERLKGVDSTLKIQPAELGDSAVYLCASSLQGDGYTFGSGTRLTVV.

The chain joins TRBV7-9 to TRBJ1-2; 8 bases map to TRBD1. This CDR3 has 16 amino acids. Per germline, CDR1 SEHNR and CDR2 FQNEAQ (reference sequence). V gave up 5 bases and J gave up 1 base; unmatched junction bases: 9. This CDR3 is CASSPGQGNLNYGYTF. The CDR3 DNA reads TGTGCCAGCAGCCCCGGACAGGGCAACCTTAACTATGGCTACACCTTC.

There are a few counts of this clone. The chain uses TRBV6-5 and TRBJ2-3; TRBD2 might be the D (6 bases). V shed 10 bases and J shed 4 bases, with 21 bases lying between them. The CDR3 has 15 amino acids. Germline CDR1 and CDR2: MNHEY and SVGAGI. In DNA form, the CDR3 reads TGTGCCATTTCCCGAGGCGGCGGGATATCAGATACGCAGTATTTT. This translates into CAISRGGGISDTQYF.

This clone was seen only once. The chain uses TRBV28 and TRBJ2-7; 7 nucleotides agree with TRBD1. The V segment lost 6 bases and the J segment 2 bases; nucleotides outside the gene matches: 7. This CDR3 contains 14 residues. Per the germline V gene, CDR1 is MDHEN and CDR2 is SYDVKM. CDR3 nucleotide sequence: TGTGCCAGCAGCCCGGGACAGCCCCCCTACGAGCAGTACTTC. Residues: CASSPGQPPYEQYF.

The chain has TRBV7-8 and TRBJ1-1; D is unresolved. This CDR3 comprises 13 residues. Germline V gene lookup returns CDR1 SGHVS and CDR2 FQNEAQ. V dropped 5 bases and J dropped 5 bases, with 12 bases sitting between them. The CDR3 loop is CASSPQPRTEAFF. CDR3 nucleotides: TGTGCCAGCAGCCCCCAACCCCGGACTGAAGCTTTCTTT. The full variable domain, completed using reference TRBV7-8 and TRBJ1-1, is GAGVSQSPRYKVAKRGQDVALRCDPISGHVSLFWYQQALGQGPEFLTYFQNEAQLDKSGLPSDRFFAERPEGSVSTLKIQRTQQEDSAVYLCASSPQPRTEAFFGQGTRLTVV.

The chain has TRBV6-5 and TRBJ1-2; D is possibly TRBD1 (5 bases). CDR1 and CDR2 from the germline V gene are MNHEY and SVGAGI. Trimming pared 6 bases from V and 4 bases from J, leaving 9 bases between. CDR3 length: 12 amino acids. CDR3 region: CASSTGAYGYTF. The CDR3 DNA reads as TGTGCCAGCAGCACAGGAGCCTATGGCTACACCTTC.